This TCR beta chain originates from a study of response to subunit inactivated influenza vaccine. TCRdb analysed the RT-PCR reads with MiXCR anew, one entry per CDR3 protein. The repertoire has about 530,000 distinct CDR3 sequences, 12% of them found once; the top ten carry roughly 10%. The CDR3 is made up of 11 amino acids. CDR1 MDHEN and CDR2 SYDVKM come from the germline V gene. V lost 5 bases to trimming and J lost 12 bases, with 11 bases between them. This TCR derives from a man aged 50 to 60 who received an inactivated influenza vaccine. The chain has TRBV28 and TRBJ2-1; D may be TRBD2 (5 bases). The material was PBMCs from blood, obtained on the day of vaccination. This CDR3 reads CASSPGLVQFF. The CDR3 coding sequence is TGTGCCAGCAGTCCAGGACTGGTGCAGTTCTTC.